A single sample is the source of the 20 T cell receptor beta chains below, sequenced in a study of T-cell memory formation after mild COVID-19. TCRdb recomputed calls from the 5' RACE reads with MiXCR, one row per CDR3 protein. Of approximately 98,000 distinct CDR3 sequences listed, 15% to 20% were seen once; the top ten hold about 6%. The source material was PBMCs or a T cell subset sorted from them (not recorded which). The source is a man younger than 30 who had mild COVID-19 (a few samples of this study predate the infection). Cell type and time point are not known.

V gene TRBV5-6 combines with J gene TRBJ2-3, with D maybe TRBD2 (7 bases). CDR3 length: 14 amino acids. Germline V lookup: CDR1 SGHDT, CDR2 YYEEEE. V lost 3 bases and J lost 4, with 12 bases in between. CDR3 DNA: TGTGCCAGCAGCTCGGGGGGCGCCCCAGATACGCAGTATTTT. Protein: CASSSGGAPDTQYF.

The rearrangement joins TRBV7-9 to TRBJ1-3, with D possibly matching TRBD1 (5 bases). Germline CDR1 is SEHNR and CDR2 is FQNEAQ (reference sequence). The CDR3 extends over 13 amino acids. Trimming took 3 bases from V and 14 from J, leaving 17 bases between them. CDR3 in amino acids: CASSLDGTSVVYF. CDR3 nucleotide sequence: TGTGCCAGCAGCTTGGACGGGACCTCCGTCGTATATTTT.

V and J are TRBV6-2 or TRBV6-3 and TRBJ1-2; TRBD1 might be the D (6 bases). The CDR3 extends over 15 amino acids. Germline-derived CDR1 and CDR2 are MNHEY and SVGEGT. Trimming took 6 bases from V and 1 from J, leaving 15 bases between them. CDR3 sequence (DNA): TGTGCCAGCAGCTTTCCGGGACACGATAACTATGGCTACACCTTC. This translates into CASSFPGHDNYGYTF.

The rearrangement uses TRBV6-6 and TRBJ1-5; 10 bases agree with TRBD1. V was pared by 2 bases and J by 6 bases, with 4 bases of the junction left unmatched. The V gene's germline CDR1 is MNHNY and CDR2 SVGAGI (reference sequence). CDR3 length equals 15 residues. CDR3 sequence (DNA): TGTGCCAGCAGTTACCGGGGACAGGGGCTTCAGCCCCAGCATTTT. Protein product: CASSYRGQGLQPQHF.

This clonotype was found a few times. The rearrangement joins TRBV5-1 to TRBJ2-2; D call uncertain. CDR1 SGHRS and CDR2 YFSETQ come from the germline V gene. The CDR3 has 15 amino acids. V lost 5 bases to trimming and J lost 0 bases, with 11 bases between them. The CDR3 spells CASRKAGTNTGELFF. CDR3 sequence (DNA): TGCGCCAGCAGAAAAGCTGGAACGAACACCGGGGAGCTGTTTTTT.

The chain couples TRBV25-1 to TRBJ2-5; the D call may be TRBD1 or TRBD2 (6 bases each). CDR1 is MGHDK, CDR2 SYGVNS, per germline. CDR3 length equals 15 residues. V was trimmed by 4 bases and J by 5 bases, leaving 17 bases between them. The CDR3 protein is CASSAPGGQWETQYF. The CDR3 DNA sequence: TGTGCCAGCAGTGCCCCCGGGGGCCAGTGGGAGACCCAGTACTTC.

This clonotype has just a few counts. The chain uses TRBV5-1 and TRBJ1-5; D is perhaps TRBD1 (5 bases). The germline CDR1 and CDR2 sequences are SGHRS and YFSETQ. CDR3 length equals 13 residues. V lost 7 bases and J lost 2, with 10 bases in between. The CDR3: CASPWGGNQPQHF. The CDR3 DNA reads TGCGCCAGCCCCTGGGGGGGCAATCAGCCCCAGCATTTT.

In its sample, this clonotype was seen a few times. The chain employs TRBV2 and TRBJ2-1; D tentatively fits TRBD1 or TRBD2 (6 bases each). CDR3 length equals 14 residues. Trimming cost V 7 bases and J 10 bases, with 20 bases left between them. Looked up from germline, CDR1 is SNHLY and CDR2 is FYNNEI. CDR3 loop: CASTDWGADGEQFF. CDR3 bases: TGTGCCAGCACGGATTGGGGGGCCGATGGCGAGCAGTTCTTC.

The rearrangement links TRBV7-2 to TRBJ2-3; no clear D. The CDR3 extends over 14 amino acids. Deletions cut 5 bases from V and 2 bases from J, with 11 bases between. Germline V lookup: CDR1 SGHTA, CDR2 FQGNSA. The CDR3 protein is CASSRRVHTDTQYF. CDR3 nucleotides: TGTGCCAGCAGCCGTCGGGTGCACACAGATACGCAGTATTTT.

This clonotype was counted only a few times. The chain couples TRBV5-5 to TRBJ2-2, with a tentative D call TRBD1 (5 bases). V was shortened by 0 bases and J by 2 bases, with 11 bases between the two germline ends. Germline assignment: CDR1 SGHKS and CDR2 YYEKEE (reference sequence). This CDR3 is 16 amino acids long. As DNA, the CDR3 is TGTGCCAGCAGCTTGGTGGGGCAGAGTAACACCGGGGAGCTGTTTTTT. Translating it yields CASSLVGQSNTGELFF. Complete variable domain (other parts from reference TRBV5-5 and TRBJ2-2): DAGVTQSPTHLIKTRGQQVTLRCSPISGHKSVSWYQQVLGQGPQFIFQYYEKEERGRGNFPDRFSARQFPNYSSELNVNALLLGDSALYLCASSLVGQSNTGELFFGEGSRLTVL.

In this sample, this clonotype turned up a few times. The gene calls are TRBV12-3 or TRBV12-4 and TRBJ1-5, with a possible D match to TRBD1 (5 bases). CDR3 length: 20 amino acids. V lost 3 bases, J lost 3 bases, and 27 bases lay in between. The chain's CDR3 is CASSFRGFATGGFYNQPQHF. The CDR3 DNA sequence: TGTGCCAGCAGTTTCCGGGGTTTCGCGACGGGGGGATTTTACAATCAGCCCCAGCATTTT.

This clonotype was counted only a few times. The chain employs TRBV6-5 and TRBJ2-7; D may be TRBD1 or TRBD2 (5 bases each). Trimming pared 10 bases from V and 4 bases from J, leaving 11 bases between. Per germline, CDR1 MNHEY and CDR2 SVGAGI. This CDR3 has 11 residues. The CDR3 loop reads CATRWGYEQYF. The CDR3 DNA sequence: TGTGCCACTAGGTGGGGGTACGAGCAGTACTTC.

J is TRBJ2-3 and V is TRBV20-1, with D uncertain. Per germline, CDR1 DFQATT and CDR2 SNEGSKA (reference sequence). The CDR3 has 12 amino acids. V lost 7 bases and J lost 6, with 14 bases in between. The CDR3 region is CSVLQGLDTQYF. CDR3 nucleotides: TGCAGTGTTCTACAAGGGTTGGATACGCAGTATTTT.

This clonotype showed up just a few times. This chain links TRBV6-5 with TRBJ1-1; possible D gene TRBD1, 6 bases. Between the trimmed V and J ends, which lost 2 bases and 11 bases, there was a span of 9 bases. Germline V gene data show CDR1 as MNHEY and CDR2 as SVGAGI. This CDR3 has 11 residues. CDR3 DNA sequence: TGTGCCAGCAGTTACGGGGACAAGGCTTTCTTT. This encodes CASSYGDKAFF.

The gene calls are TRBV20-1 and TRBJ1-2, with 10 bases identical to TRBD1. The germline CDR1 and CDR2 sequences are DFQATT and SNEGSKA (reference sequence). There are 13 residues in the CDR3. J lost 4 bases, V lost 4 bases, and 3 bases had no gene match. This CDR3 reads CSATGTGAYGYTF. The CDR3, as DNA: TGCAGTGCTACGGGGACAGGGGCCTATGGCTACACCTTC.

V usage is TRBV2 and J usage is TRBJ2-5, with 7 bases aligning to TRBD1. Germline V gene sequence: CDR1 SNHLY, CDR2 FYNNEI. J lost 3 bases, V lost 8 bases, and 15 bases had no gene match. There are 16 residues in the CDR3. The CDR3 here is CASGRTQGVRKETQYF. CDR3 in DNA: TGTGCCAGCGGCAGAACCCAGGGGGTGCGAAAAGAGACCCAGTACTTC.

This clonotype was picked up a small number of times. The CDR3 loop reads CSVRSELNTEAFF. The CDR3 region has the DNA TGCAGCGTAAGGTCCGAACTGAACACTGAAGCTTTCTTT. V usage is TRBV29-1 and J usage is TRBJ1-1; D is ambiguous. Trimming took 6 bases from V and 0 from J, leaving 11 bases between them. Looked up from germline, CDR1 is SQVTM and CDR2 is ANQGSEA. This CDR3 is built from 13 residues.

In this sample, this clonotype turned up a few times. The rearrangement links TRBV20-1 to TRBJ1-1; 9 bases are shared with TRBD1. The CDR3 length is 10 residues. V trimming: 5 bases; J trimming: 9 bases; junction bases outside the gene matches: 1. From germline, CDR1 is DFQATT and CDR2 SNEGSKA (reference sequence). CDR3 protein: CSAGQGQAFF. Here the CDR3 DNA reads TGCAGTGCTGGACAGGGGCAAGCTTTCTTT.

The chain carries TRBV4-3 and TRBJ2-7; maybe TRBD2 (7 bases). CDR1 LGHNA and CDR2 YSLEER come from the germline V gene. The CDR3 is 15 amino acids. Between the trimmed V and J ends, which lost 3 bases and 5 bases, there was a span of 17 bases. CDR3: CASSQEGGLVHEQYF. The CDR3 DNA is TGCGCCAGCAGCCAGGAGGGGGGGCTGGTCCACGAGCAGTACTTC.

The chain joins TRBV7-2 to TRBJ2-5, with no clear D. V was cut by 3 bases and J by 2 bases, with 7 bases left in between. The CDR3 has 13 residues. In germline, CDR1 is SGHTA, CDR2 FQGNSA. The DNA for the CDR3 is TGTGCCAGCAGCTTTTCTGTGCAAGAGACCCAGTACTTC. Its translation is CASSFSVQETQYF.